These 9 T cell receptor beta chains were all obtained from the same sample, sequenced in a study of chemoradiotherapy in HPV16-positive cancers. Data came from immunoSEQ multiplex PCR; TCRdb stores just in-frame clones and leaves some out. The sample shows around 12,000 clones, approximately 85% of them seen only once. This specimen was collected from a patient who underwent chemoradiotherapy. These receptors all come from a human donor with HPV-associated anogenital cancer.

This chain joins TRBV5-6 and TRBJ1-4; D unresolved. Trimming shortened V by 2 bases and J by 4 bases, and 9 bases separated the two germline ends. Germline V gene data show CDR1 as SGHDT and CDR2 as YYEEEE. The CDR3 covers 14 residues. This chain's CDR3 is CASSFWQLNEKLFF. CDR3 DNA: TGTGCCAGCAGCTTTTGGCAGCTTAATGAAAAACTGTTTTTT. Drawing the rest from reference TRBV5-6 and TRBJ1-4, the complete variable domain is DAGVTQSPTHLIKTRGQQVTLRCSPKSGHDTVSWYQQALGQGPQFIFQYYEEEERQRGNFPDRFSGHQFPNYSSELNVNALLLGDSALYLCASSFWQLNEKLFFGSGTQLSVL.

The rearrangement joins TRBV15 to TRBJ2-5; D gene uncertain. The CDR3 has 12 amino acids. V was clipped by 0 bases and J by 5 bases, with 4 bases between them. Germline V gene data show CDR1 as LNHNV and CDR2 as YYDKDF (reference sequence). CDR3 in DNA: TGTGCCACCAGCAGAGATCGTGAGACCCAGTACTTC. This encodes CATSRDRETQYF.

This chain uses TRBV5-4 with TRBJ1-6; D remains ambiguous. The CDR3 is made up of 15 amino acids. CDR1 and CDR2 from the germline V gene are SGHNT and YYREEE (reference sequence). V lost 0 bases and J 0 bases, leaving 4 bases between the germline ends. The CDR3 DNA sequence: TGTGCCAGCAGCTTGGGCCTCTCCTATAATTCACCCCTCCACTTT. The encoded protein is CASSLGLSYNSPLHF.

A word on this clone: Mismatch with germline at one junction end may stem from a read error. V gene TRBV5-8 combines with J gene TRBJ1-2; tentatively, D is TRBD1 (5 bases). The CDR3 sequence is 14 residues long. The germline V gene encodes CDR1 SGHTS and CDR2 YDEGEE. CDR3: CASSLDGTDYGYTF. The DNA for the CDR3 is TGTGCCAGCAGTTTGGACGGGACGGACTATGGCTACACCTTC.

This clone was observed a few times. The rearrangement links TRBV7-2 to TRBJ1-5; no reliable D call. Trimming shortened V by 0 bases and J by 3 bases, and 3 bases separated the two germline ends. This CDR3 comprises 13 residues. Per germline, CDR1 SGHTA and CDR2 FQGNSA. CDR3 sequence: CASSLAPNQPQHF. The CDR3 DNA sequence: TGTGCCAGCAGCTTAGCCCCCAATCAGCCCCAGCATTTT. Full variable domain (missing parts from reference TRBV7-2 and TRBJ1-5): GAGVSQSPSNKVTEKGKDVELRCDPISGHTALYWYRQSLGQGLEFLIYFQGNSAPDKSGLPSDRFSAERTGGSVSTLTIQRTQQEDSAVYLCASSLAPNQPQHFGDGTRLSIL.

In DNA, the CDR3 is TGTGCCAGCAGTTTACTCGGACAGGGGAGTGAAAAACTGTTTTTT. Translating gives CASSLLGQGSEKLFF. V gene TRBV28 combines with J gene TRBJ1-4; TRBD1 matches at 9 bases. Germline V CDR1 and CDR2: MDHEN, SYDVKM. V lost 2 bases and J lost 7; bases outside the gene matches: 5. The CDR3 covers 15 residues.

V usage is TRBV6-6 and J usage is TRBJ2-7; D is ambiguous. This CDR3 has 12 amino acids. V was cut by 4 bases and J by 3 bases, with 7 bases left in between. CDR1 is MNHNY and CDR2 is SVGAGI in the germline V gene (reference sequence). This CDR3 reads CASSLDGYEQYF. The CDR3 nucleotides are TGTGCCAGCAGTTTGGACGGCTACGAGCAGTACTTC.

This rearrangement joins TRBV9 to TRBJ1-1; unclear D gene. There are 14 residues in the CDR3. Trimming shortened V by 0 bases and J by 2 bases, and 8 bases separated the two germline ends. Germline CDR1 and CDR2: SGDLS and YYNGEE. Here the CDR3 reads CASSVEDGNTEAFF. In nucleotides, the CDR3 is TGTGCCAGCAGCGTAGAGGACGGCAACACTGAAGCTTTCTTT.

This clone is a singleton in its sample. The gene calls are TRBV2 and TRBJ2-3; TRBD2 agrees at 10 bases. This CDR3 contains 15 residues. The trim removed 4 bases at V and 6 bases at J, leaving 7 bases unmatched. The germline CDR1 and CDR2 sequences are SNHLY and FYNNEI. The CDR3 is CASSVLAGGADTQYF. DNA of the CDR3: TGTGCCAGCAGTGTGTTAGCGGGGGGAGCGGATACGCAGTATTTT.